The rows below give T cell receptor beta chains drawn from one sample of a study of blood T cell repertoires in COVID-19. Data came from immunoSEQ multiplex PCR; TCRdb stores just in-frame clones and leaves some out. Found here are roughly 330,000 clones, 88% of them singletons; the top ten hold 5%. Specimen: PBMCs or T cells enriched from blood (not recorded which). Receptors were obtained from a man younger than 40 who had recovered from COVID-19. Both conserved end residues are part of each CDR3. Fields, in order: D gene, J gene, V gene, clone size, CDR3 protein, CDR3 DNA. The D gene is left open where the match is weak. Where a row states a size, it is once, few, many or the class of an expanded clone; other rows omit it.

D: TRBD1
J: TRBJ2-1
V: TRBV5-1
size: .
CDR3: CASRDRPYNEQFF
DNA: TGCGCCAGCAGGGACAGGCCCTACAATGAGCAGTTCTTC

D: .
J: TRBJ2-7
V: TRBV6-6
size: .
CDR3: CASSYQRTAYEQYF
DNA: TGTGCCAGCAGTTACCAAAGGACAGCCTACGAGCAGTACTTC

D: .
J: TRBJ1-5
V: TRBV28
size: few
CDR3: CASRPGSNQPQHF
DNA: TGTGCCAGCAGACCAGGGTCGAATCAGCCCCAGCATTTT

D: TRBD1
J: TRBJ2-7
V: TRBV6-1
size: .
CDR3: CASSEKWTGGFEQYF
DNA: TGTGCCAGCAGTGAAAAATGGACAGGGGGCTTCGAGCAGTACTTC

D: .
J: TRBJ2-5
V: TRBV7-9
size: .
CDR3: CASSLKQGRTETQYF
DNA: TGTGCCAGCAGCTTAAAACAGGGAAGGACGGAGACCCAGTACTTC

D: .
J: TRBJ1-1
V: TRBV24-1
size: .
CDR3: CATSDFGGSEAFF
DNA: TGTGCCACCAGTGATTTCGGGGGGTCTGAAGCTTTCTTT

D: .
J: TRBJ2-7
V: TRBV27
size: .
CDR3: CASSFTGYGEQYF
DNA: TGTGCCAGCAGCTTTACAGGGTACGGCGAGCAGTACTTC

D: .
J: TRBJ1-2
V: TRBV29-1
size: .
CDR3: CSVQGTGGYTF
DNA: TGCAGCGTACAGGGCACGGGAGGCTACACCTTC

D: .
J: TRBJ2-7
V: TRBV12-3/TRBV12-4
size: .
CDR3: CASSDGYEQYF
DNA: TGTGCCAGCAGTGACGGGTATGAGCAGTACTTC

D: .
J: TRBJ2-1
V: TRBV3-1/TRBV3-2
size: .
CDR3: CASSHDSRSHNEQFF
DNA: TGTGCCAGCAGCCACGACTCCCGCTCCCACAATGAGCAGTTCTTC

D: .
J: TRBJ1-5
V: TRBV2
size: .
CDR3: CASSEGGGLPQHF
DNA: TGTGCCAGCAGCGAGGGGGGGGGCCTGCCCCAGCATTTT

D: .
J: TRBJ2-1
V: TRBV20-1
size: .
CDR3: CSALIRPRQFF
DNA: TGCAGTGCCCTCATACGCCCCAGGCAGTTCTTC

D: .
J: TRBJ2-7
V: TRBV27
size: few
CDR3: CASSLAGSFYEQYF
DNA: TGTGCCAGCAGTTTAGCTGGCAGTTTCTACGAGCAGTACTTC

D: TRBD2
J: TRBJ2-1
V: TRBV7-9
size: once
CDR3: CASSPGGSGVGPYNEQFF
DNA: TGTGCCAGCAGCCCCGGGGGGAGCGGGGTCGGACCCTACAATGAGCAGTTCTTC

D: TRBD2
J: TRBJ2-2
V: TRBV10-3
size: .
CDR3: CAISESYQTSKRPGELFF
DNA: TGTGCCATCAGTGAGTCGTATCAGACTAGCAAGCGCCCCGGGGAGCTGTTTTTT

D: .
J: TRBJ1-4
V: TRBV7-8
size: .
CDR3: CASSLTWTFSEKLFF
DNA: TGTGCCAGCAGCTTAACATGGACATTTAGTGAAAAACTGTTTTTT

D: .
J: TRBJ1-5
V: TRBV4-1
size: .
CDR3: CASSQGGGEPQHF
DNA: TGCGCCAGCAGCCAAGGCGGCGGGGAGCCCCAGCATTTT

D: TRBD2
J: TRBJ2-4
V: TRBV19
size: .
CDR3: CASGLVLAKNIQYF
DNA: TGTGCCAGTGGACTAGTACTAGCCAAAAACATTCAGTACTTC

D: TRBD2
J: TRBJ2-3
V: TRBV11-2
size: many
CDR3: CASSASPAGTADTQYF
DNA: TGTGCCAGCAGCGCCAGCCCAGCGGGGACGGCAGATACGCAGTATTTT

D: TRBD1
J: TRBJ1-6
V: TRBV28
size: .
CDR3: CASSATQGANSPLHF
DNA: TGTGCCAGCAGTGCCACACAGGGGGCGAATTCACCCCTCCACTTT

D: TRBD1
J: TRBJ2-1
V: TRBV28
size: .
CDR3: CASSPFGTGGPGEQFF
DNA: TGTGCCAGCAGCCCTTTCGGGACAGGGGGTCCAGGTGAGCAGTTCTTC

D: .
J: TRBJ2-7
V: TRBV3-1/TRBV3-2
size: .
CDR3: CASSPGLRGEQYF
DNA: TGTGCCAGCAGTCCCGGTCTCCGTGGCGAGCAGTACTTC

D: .
J: TRBJ2-1
V: TRBV7-8
size: .
CDR3: CASSLVGLRLGRRHNEQFF
DNA: TGTGCCAGCAGCTTAGTCGGTTTGCGTTTGGGTCGCAGGCACAATGAGCAGTTCTTC

D: TRBD1
J: TRBJ2-7
V: TRBV18
size: .
CDR3: CASSPRQGAFYEQYF
DNA: TGTGCCAGCTCACCCCGACAGGGGGCTTTCTACGAGCAGTACTTC

D: TRBD1
J: TRBJ2-2
V: TRBV6-5
size: .
CDR3: CASSTTGGVGGELFF
DNA: TGTGCCAGCAGTACGACAGGGGGGGTAGGCGGGGAGCTGTTTTTT

D: TRBD1
J: TRBJ2-6
V: TRBV7-9
size: .
CDR3: CASSLAGGQGAFGANVLTF
DNA: TGTGCCAGCAGCTTAGCGGGGGGACAGGGGGCCTTTGGGGCCAACGTCCTGACTTTC

D: TRBD2
J: TRBJ2-7
V: TRBV7-6
size: .
CDR3: CASSAAPSGGSSYEQYF
DNA: TGTGCCAGCAGCGCAGCACCTAGCGGTGGGAGCTCCTACGAGCAGTACTTC

D: TRBD1
J: TRBJ2-7
V: TRBV11-3
size: .
CDR3: CASSLGGGAAYEQYF
DNA: TGTGCCAGCAGCTTAGGAGGGGGCGCAGCCTACGAGCAGTACTTC

D: TRBD1
J: TRBJ1-1
V: TRBV9
size: .
CDR3: CASSLGQGRMNTEAFF
DNA: TGTGCCAGCAGCCTTGGACAGGGGAGAATGAACACTGAAGCTTTCTTT

D: TRBD2
J: TRBJ2-7
V: TRBV18
size: .
CDR3: CASSPGLAGDIEQYF
DNA: TGTGCCAGCTCACCGGGACTAGCGGGGGACATCGAGCAGTACTTC

D: TRBD1
J: TRBJ2-1
V: TRBV2
size: .
CDR3: CASRLGTGAVNEQFF
DNA: TGTGCCAGCAGACTCGGGACAGGGGCTGTCAATGAGCAGTTCTTC

D: .
J: TRBJ2-1
V: TRBV3-1/TRBV3-2
size: .
CDR3: CASSQGHNEQFF
DNA: TGTGCCAGCAGCCAGGGGCACAATGAGCAGTTCTTC

D: .
J: TRBJ1-1
V: TRBV15
size: .
CDR3: CATSRDNGNTEAFF
DNA: TGTGCCACCAGCAGAGATAACGGGAACACTGAAGCTTTCTTT

D: TRBD1
J: TRBJ2-3
V: TRBV19
size: .
CDR3: CASSTPRTGGDTQYF
DNA: TGTGCCAGTAGTACCCCCCGGACAGGTGGGGATACGCAGTATTTT

D: TRBD1
J: TRBJ1-4
V: TRBV6-5
size: .
CDR3: CASSMDRGSEKLFF
DNA: TGTGCCAGCAGCATGGACAGGGGAAGTGAAAAACTGTTTTTT

D: TRBD1
J: TRBJ1-2
V: TRBV7-9
size: .
CDR3: CASSAYPGTVYGYTF
DNA: TGTGCCAGCAGCGCCTACCCGGGGACAGTCTATGGCTACACCTTC

D: TRBD2
J: TRBJ2-3
V: TRBV9
size: .
CDR3: CASSARGGGADTQYF
DNA: TGTGCCAGCAGCGCTCGGGGGGGTGGCGCAGATACGCAGTATTTT

D: .
J: TRBJ2-3
V: TRBV6-5
size: once
CDR3: CASSYFVGAGDTQYF
DNA: TGTGCCAGCAGTTACTTCGTGGGGGCCGGAGATACGCAGTATTTT

D: TRBD1
J: TRBJ2-7
V: TRBV7-2
size: few
CDR3: CASSFLPPLTGFKYEQYF
DNA: TGTGCCAGCAGCTTCCTACCTCCCCTGACAGGGTTCAAGTACGAGCAGTACTTC

D: TRBD1
J: TRBJ2-7
V: TRBV28
size: .
CDR3: CASSPPLGTGGSEQYF
DNA: TGTGCCAGCAGTCCCCCTCTCGGGACAGGGGGGTCCGAGCAGTACTTC

D: TRBD2
J: TRBJ2-2
V: TRBV2
size: .
CDR3: CASSPRLAEKTGELFF
DNA: TGTGCCAGCAGTCCACGACTAGCGGAAAAAACCGGGGAGCTGTTTTTT

D: .
J: TRBJ1-1
V: TRBV10-3
size: .
CDR3: CAIVAGPNTEAFF
DNA: TGTGCCATCGTAGCGGGACCGAACACTGAAGCTTTCTTT

D: TRBD1
J: TRBJ2-1
V: TRBV27
size: .
CDR3: CASSLRRGPGSHNEQFF
DNA: TGTGCCAGCAGTTTGAGAAGGGGGCCAGGGTCCCACAATGAGCAGTTCTTC

D: TRBD1
J: TRBJ2-1
V: TRBV5-1
size: few
CDR3: CASSLAHRGGNNEQFF
DNA: TGCGCCAGCAGCTTGGCGCACCGAGGGGGCAACAATGAGCAGTTCTTC

D: TRBD2
J: TRBJ2-1
V: TRBV2
size: once
CDR3: CASSRTSGGNEQFF
DNA: TGTGCCAGCAGCAGGACTAGCGGGGGCAATGAGCAGTTCTTC

D: .
J: TRBJ1-2
V: TRBV7-9
size: .
CDR3: CASSLGGTFYGYTF
DNA: TGTGCCAGCAGCTTAGGCGGGACCTTCTATGGCTACACCTTC

D: TRBD1
J: TRBJ2-7
V: TRBV20-1
size: .
CDR3: CSASIVGTGAYEQYF
DNA: TGCAGTGCTAGTATTGTTGGGACAGGGGCCTACGAGCAGTACTTC

D: TRBD1
J: TRBJ2-5
V: TRBV7-2
size: .
CDR3: CASSHPQGTAQETQYF
DNA: TGTGCCAGCAGCCACCCTCAAGGGACAGCCCAAGAGACCCAGTACTTC

D: .
J: TRBJ2-3
V: TRBV6-1
size: .
CDR3: CASSEAADWLELPDTQYF
DNA: TGTGCCAGCAGTGAAGCGGCGGATTGGCTAGAGTTGCCAGATACGCAGTATTTT

D: .
J: TRBJ2-1
V: TRBV7-2
size: .
CDR3: CASSPETTTRNEQFF
DNA: TGTGCCAGCAGCCCTGAAACCACTACGCGCAATGAGCAGTTCTTC